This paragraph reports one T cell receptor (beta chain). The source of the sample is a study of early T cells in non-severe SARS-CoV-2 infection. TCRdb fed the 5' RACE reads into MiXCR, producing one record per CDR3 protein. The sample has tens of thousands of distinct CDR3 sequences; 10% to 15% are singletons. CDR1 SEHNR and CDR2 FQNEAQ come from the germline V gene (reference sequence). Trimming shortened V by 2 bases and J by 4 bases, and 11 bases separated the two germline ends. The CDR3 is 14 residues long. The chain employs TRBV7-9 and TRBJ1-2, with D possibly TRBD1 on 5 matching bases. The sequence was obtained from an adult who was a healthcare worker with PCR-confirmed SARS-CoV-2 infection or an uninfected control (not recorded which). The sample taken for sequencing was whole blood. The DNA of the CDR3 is TGTGCCAGCAGCTTAATCGACAGTGGCTATGGCTACACCTTC. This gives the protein CASSLIDSGYGYTF.